The source of this TCR beta chain is a study of shared clonotypes between healthy human individuals. Positively selected for CCR7, the CD45RO-negative cells used as naive CD8 cells excluded terminally differentiated effector memory CD45RA+ cells. Using immunoSEQ multiplex PCR, the repertoire was profiled, and TCRdb retains in-frame clones only, with some absent. The table has about 2.1 million clones, roughly 93% seen once. The origin of this receptor is a man younger than 35 in good health. Some clones in this sample may be carry-over from other donors' samples. Sequencing was done on a sample of naive CD8+ T cells from PBMCs.

The CDR3 spells CASSPLGGADTEAFF. The CDR3 nucleotides read TGTGCCAGCAGCCCGCTGGGGGGAGCGGACACTGAAGCTTTCTTT. This chain connects TRBV7-8 to TRBJ1-1; TRBD1 might be the D (5 bases). Trimming took off 5 bases at V and 3 bases at J, with 16 bases between the two ends. The CDR3 is made up of 15 amino acids. Germline V gives CDR1 SGHVS, CDR2 FQNEAQ.